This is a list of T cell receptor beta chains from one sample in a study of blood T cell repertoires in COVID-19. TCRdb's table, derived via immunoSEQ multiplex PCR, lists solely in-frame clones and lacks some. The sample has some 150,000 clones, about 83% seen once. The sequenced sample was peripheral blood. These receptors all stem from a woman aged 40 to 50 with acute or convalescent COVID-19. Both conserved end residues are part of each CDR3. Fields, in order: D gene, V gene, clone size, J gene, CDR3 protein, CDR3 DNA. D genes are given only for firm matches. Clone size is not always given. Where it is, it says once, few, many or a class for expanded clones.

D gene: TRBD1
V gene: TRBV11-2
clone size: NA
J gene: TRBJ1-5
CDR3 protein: CASSSPNYGQGGNQPQHF
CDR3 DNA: TGTGCCAGCAGCTCACCTAATTACGGACAGGGCGGCAATCAGCCCCAGCATTTT

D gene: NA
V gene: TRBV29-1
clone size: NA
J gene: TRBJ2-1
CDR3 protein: CSVGRTVTYNEQFF
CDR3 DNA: TGCAGCGTCGGGAGGACAGTCACCTACAATGAGCAGTTCTTC

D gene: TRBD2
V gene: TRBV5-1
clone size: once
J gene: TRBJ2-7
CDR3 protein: CASSLALGLADEQYF
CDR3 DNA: TGCGCCAGCAGCTTGGCCCTTGGACTAGCGGACGAGCAGTACTTC

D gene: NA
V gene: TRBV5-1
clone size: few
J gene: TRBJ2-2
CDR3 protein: CASSQYSGTGELFF
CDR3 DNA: TGCGCCAGCAGCCAGTACAGTGGGACCGGGGAGCTGTTTTTT

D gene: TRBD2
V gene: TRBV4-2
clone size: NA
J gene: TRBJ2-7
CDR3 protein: CASSQALGSGSKYEQYF
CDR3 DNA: TGTGCCAGCAGCCAAGCCCTAGGTAGCGGGAGTAAGTACGAGCAGTACTTC

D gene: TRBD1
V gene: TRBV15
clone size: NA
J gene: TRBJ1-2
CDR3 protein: CATSSLAYPTGAYGYTF
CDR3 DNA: TGTGCCACCAGCAGCCTAGCGTATCCGACAGGGGCCTATGGCTACACCTTC

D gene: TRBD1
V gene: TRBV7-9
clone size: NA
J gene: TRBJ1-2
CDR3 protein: CASSRPTGGNGYTF
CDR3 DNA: TGTGCCAGCAGCAGACCGACAGGGGGAAACGGCTACACCTTC

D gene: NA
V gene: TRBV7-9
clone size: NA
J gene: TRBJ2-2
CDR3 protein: CASRLWPEAANTGELFF
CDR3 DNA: TGTGCCAGCAGGTTATGGCCCGAGGCAGCCAACACCGGGGAGCTGTTTTTT

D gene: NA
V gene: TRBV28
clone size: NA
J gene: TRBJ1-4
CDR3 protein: CASRPHLGGAREKLFF
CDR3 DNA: TGTGCCAGCAGGCCCCACCTGGGGGGGGCGAGAGAAAAACTGTTTTTT

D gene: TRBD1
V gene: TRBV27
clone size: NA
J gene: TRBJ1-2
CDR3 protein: CASTRQGGYGYTF
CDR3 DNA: TGTGCCAGCACCAGACAGGGCGGCTATGGCTACACCTTC

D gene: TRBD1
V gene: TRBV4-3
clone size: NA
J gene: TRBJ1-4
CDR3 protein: CASSQDLGPGTGILELFF
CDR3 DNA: TGCGCCAGCAGCCAAGATCTTGGCCCCGGGACAGGAATACTTGAACTGTTTTTT

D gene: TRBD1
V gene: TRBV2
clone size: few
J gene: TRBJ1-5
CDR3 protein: CASSLGGAGNQPQHF
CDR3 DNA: TGTGCCAGCAGTTTAGGGGGCGCGGGCAATCAGCCCCAGCATTTT

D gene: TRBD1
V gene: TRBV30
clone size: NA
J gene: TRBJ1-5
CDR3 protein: CAWSVTGTGSQPQHF
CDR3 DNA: TGTGCCTGGAGTGTAACGGGGACAGGGAGTCAGCCCCAGCATTTT

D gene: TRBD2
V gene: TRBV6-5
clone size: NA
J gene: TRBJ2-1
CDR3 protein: CASSLLAPYNEQFF
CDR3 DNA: TGTGCCAGCAGTTTACTAGCGCCTTACAATGAGCAGTTCTTC

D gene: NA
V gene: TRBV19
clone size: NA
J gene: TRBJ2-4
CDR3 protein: CASSIDSKNIQYF
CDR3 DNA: TGTGCCAGTAGTATTGACAGCAAAAACATTCAGTACTTC

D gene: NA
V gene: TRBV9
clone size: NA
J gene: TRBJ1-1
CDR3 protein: CASSGGPNTEAFF
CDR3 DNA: TGTGCCAGCAGCGGGGGCCCGAACACTGAAGCTTTCTTT

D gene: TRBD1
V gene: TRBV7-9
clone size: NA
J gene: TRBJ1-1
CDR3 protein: CASSITLRDRGRHTEAFF
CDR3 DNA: TGTGCCAGCAGCATTACCCTCCGGGACAGGGGAAGGCACACTGAAGCTTTCTTT

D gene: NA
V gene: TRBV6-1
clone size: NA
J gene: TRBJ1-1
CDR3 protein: CASSEGRSLMNTEAFF
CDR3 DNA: TGTGCCAGCAGTGAAGGCAGATCCCTTATGAACACTGAAGCTTTCTTT

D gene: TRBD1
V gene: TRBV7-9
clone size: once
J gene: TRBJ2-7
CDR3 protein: CASSSLQGQGSYEQYF
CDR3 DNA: TGTGCCAGCAGCTCCCTCCAGGGACAGGGATCCTACGAGCAGTACTTC

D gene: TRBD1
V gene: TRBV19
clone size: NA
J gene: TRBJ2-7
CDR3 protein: CASSIDLGTGSYEQYF
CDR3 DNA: TGTGCCAGTAGTATAGATCTTGGGACAGGGTCCTACGAGCAGTACTTC

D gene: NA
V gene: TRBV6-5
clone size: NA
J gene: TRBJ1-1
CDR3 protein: CASSYVDRNTEAFF
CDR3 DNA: TGTGCCAGCAGTTACGTGGACAGGAACACTGAAGCTTTCTTT

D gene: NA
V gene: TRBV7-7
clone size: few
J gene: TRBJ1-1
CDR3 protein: CASSNETRPTLNTEAFF
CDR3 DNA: TGTGCTAGCAGCAATGAGACTAGGCCGACCTTGAACACTGAAGCTTTCTTT

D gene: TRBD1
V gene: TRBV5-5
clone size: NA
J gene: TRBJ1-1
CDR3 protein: CASSATGTTEAFF
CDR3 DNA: TGTGCCAGCAGCGCGACAGGGACCACTGAAGCTTTCTTT

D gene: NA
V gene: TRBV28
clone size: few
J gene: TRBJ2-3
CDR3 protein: CASSLSGQELAVYTDTQYF
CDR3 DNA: TGTGCCAGCAGTTTATCGGGACAGGAGCTAGCGGTTTACACAGATACGCAGTATTTT

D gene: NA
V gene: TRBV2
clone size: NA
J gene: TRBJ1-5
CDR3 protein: CASMSGGSNQPQHF
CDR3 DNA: TGTGCCAGCATGTCGGGGGGTAGCAATCAGCCCCAGCATTTT

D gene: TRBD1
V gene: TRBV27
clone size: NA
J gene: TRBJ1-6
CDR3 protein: CASSPRPTGVNSPLHF
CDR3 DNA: TGTGCCAGCAGTCCCCGTCCGACAGGGGTTAATTCACCCCTCCACTTT

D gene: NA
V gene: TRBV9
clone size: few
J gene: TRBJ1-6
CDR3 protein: CASSSGQPYSPLHF
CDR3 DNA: TGTGCCAGCAGCTCGGGACAACCCTATTCACCCCTCCACTTT

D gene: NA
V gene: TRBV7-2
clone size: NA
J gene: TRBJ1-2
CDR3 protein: CASSLGQTNYGYTF
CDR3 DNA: TGTGCCAGCAGCCTAGGACAGACTAACTATGGCTACACCTTC

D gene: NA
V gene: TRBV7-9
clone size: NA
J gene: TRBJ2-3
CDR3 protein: CASSLGVSTDTQYF
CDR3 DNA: TGTGCCAGCAGCTTAGGAGTTTCCACAGATACGCAGTATTTT

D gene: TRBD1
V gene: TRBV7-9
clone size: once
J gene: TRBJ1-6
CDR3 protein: CASSQSGQDNSPLHF
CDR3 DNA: TGTGCCAGCAGCCAGAGCGGACAGGATAATTCACCCCTCCACTTT

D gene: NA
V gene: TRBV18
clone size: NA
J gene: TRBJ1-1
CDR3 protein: CASSANTGFNPEAFF
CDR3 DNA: TGTGCCAGCTCAGCGAACACGGGATTTAACCCTGAAGCTTTCTTT

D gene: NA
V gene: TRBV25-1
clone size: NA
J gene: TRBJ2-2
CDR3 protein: CASSERETGELFF
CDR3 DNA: TGTGCCAGCAGTGAGAGGGAGACCGGGGAGCTGTTTTTT

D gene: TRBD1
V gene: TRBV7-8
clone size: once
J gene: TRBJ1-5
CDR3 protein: CASSLYPPGQGVARPQHF
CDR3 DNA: TGTGCCAGCAGCCTATACCCCCCGGGACAGGGCGTCGCTCGGCCCCAGCATTTT

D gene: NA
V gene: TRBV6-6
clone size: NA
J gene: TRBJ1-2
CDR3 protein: CASSRGRGGYTF
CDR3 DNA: TGTGCCAGCAGTCGGGGGCGGGGAGGCTACACCTTC

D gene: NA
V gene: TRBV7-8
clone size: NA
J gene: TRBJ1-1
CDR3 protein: CASSLGHLNTEAFF
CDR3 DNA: TGTGCCAGCAGCTTGGGACATTTGAACACTGAAGCTTTCTTT

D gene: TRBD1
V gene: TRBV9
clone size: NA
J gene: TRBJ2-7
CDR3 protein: CASSVGTGLSYEQYF
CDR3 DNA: TGTGCCAGCAGCGTCGGGACAGGGCTCTCCTACGAGCAGTACTTC

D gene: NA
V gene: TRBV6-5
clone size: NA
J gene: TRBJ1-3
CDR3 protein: CASSLDRSLGTIYF
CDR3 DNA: TGTGCCAGCAGCCTTGACAGGTCCTTAGGTACCATATATTTT

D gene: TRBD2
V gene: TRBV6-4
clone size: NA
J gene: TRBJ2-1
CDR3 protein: CASSVGTSGRTEQFF
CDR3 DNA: TGTGCCAGCAGTGTCGGGACTAGCGGGAGAACTGAGCAGTTCTTC

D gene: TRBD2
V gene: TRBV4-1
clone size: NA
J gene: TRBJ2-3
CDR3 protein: CASSHLGLATQYF
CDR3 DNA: TGCGCCAGCAGCCACTTAGGACTAGCCACGCAGTATTTT

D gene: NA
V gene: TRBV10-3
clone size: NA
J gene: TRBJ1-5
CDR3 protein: CAISRGSNQPQHF
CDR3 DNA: TGTGCCATCAGCAGGGGAAGCAATCAGCCCCAGCATTTT

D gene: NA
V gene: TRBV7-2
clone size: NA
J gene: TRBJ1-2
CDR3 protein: CASSLAYRVLPHYGYTF
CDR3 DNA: TGTGCCAGCAGCTTAGCGTACAGGGTTTTACCCCACTATGGCTACACCTTC

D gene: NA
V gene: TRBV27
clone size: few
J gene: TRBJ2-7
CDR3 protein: CASSLMGQEQYF
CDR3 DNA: TGTGCCAGCAGCCTTATGGGCCAAGAGCAGTACTTC

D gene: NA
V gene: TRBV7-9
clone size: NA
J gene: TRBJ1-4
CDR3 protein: CASSLALGRGEKLFF
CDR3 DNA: TGTGCCAGCAGCTTAGCGTTAGGCCGAGGCGAAAAACTGTTTTTT

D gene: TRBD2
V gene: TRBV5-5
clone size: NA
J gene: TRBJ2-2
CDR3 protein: CASSPTYSGGANTGELFF
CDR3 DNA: TGTGCCAGCAGCCCAACCTATAGCGGGGGCGCGAACACCGGGGAGCTGTTTTTT

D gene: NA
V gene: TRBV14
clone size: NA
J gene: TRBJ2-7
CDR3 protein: CASSQETWYEQYF
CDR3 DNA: TGTGCCAGCAGCCAAGAAACTTGGTACGAGCAGTACTTC

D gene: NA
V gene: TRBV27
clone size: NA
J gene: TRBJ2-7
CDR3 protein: CASSSADRYEQYF
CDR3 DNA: TGTGCCAGCAGTTCCGCCGACAGGTACGAGCAGTACTTC

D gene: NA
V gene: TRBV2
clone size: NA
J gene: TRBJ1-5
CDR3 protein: CASLYSNQPQHF
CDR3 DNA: TGTGCCAGCTTATATAGCAATCAGCCCCAGCATTTT